This entry lists 22 T cell receptor beta chains sequenced from one sample in a study of neurological immune-mediated disorders. One entry per CDR3 protein results from TCRdb running MiXCR on the 5' RACE reads. The sample yields 50,000 to 65,000 distinct CDR3 sequences, roughly 3.5% seen once. Sequenced: PBMCs. These receptors all come from a man in his thirties or forties with multiple sclerosis.

This clonotype has a count of ten or more. The V gene is TRBV6-6, the J gene TRBJ2-5; 7 bases align to TRBD2. Germline CDR1 is MNHNY and CDR2 is SVGAGI (reference sequence). CDR3 length: 17 amino acids. J was trimmed by 0 bases and V by 0 bases; bases with no gene match: 7. CDR3 nucleotides: TGTGCCAGCAGTTACTCCCCGACTAGCTCGTACCAAGAGACCCAGTACTTC. It codes for CASSYSPTSSYQETQYF.

This clonotype was counted ten times or more. The V call is TRBV5-1, the J call TRBJ2-5, with D perhaps matching TRBD2 (6 bases). Trimming shortened V by 5 bases and J by 1 base, and 15 bases separated the two germline ends. Germline loops: CDR1 SGHRS, CDR2 YFSETQ. The CDR3 totals 15 residues. Here the CDR3 DNA reads TGCGCCAGCAGTCAGAGCGGGTCAAGCCAAGAGACCCAGTACTTC. Amino acid sequence: CASSQSGSSQETQYF.

This clonotype came up many times. The chain is built from TRBV10-3 and TRBJ2-7; D is unresolved. V was clipped by 6 bases and J by 7 bases, with 10 bases between them. The CDR3 is 11 amino acids. Per the germline V gene, CDR1 is ENHRY and CDR2 is SYGVKD. The CDR3 spells CAISRWREQYF. In nucleotides, the CDR3 is TGTGCCATCAGCCGGTGGCGTGAGCAGTACTTC.

This clonotype was counted at least ten times. This chain joins TRBV5-1 and TRBJ2-7, with 9 bases fitting TRBD1. The V and J ends lost 4 bases and 2 bases, in that order; junction bases with no gene match: 10. The length of the CDR3 is 16 residues. Per the germline V gene, CDR1 is SGHRS and CDR2 is YFSETQ. DNA of the CDR3: TGCGCCAGCAGCCTGGGGGTCGGGACAGGGACCTACGAGCAGTACTTC. It yields the protein CASSLGVGTGTYEQYF.

This clonotype was observed many times. The V and J genes are TRBV7-6 and TRBJ2-2; D is unresolved. V lost 1 base, J lost 0 bases, and 9 bases lay in between. The germline gives CDR1 SGHVS, CDR2 FNYEAQ. The CDR3 loop spans 16 amino acids. The CDR3 sequence is CASSLGVRPNTGELFF. The CDR3, as DNA: TGTGCCAGCAGCTTAGGTGTGCGACCGAACACCGGGGAGCTGTTTTTT.

This clonotype showed up many times. The chain recombines TRBV20-1 with TRBJ2-3; the D is unclear. CDR1 and CDR2 (germline): DFQATT, SNEGSKA (reference sequence). The CDR3 spans 15 residues. The ends were cut back, 2 bases at V and 0 bases at J, with 12 bases in the middle. The CDR3 sequence: CSARSSATSTDTQYF. Here the CDR3 DNA reads TGCAGTGCTAGAAGTTCGGCGACTAGCACAGATACGCAGTATTTT.

There are many counts of this clonotype. The chain has TRBV14 and TRBJ2-5, with 8 bases identical to TRBD1. The CDR3 sequence is 13 residues long. The V segment lost 1 base and the J segment 5 bases; nucleotides outside the gene matches: 0. Germline lookup yields CDR1 SGHDN and CDR2 FVKESK. The CDR3 DNA reads TGTGCCAGCAGCCAAGCAGGGGGCGAGACCCAGTACTTC. It encodes CASSQAGGETQYF. Full variable domain (missing parts from reference TRBV14 and TRBJ2-5): EAGVTQFPSHSVIEKGQTVTLRCDPISGHDNLYWYRRVMGKEIKFLLHFVKESKQDESGMPNNRFLAERTGGTYSTLKVQPAELEDSGVYFCASSQAGGETQYFGPGTRLLVL.

This clonotype was seen at least ten times. The chain links TRBV7-9 to TRBJ2-2; 7 nucleotides line up with TRBD1. The CDR3 is 16 residues long. Germline V gene lookup returns CDR1 SEHNR and CDR2 FQNEAQ (reference sequence). The V gene end was trimmed by 3 bases and the J gene end by 5 bases; junction bases not matched to a gene: 9. This CDR3 is CASSFKGGARTGELFF. The DNA of the CDR3 is TGTGCCAGCAGCTTCAAAGGGGGCGCAAGGACCGGGGAGCTGTTTTTT.

In its sample, this clonotype was seen many times. The chain recombines TRBV20-1 with TRBJ1-6; 8 bases map to TRBD1. Germline V gene data show CDR1 as DFQATT and CDR2 as SNEGSKA (reference sequence). V shed 3 bases, J shed 11 bases, and the junction held 9 bases outside the gene matches. This CDR3 comprises 14 residues. The CDR3 region is CSARVGQGVPPLHF. The CDR3 DNA is TGCAGTGCTAGGGTAGGACAGGGTGTGCCACCCCTCCACTTT.

This clonotype was seen at least ten times. The chain joins TRBV2 to TRBJ1-5; D is undetermined. The CDR3 extends over 14 amino acids. Germline CDR1 reads SNHLY; CDR2 reads FYNNEI. The V and J ends lost 5 bases and 6 bases respectively, with 14 bases between them. The chain's CDR3 is CASSPKDGIQPQHF. CDR3 coding DNA: TGTGCCAGCAGTCCCAAGGACGGTATTCAGCCCCAGCATTTT.

There are a few counts of this clonotype. This chain uses TRBV18 with TRBJ2-7, with D perhaps matching TRBD1 (5 bases). The CDR3 loop spans 15 amino acids. Per the germline V gene, CDR1 is KGHSH and CDR2 is LQKENI. V was trimmed by 5 bases and J by 4 bases, leaving 18 bases between them. CDR3 DNA sequence: TGTGCCAGCTCAGAACCGAGCGCCTCAGGGTACGAGCAGTACTTC. This sequence encodes CASSEPSASGYEQYF.

This clonotype was seen many times. CDR3 protein: CSARDRTEGGGQPQHF. In DNA form, the CDR3 reads TGCAGTGCTAGAGACCGGACAGAGGGGGGAGGTCAGCCCCAGCATTTT. The chain recombines TRBV20-1 with TRBJ1-5; D may be TRBD1 (6 bases). The V end was cut by 0 bases, the J end by 6 bases, with 18 bases between. The CDR3 runs to 16 residues. Germline V gene sequence: CDR1 DFQATT, CDR2 SNEGSKA (reference sequence).

This clonotype was seen repeatedly, ten times or more. The chain employs TRBV20-1 and TRBJ1-1, with 8 bases identical to TRBD1. From germline, CDR1 is DFQATT and CDR2 SNEGSKA (reference sequence). The V gene end was trimmed by 4 bases and the J gene end by 1 base; junction bases not matched to a gene: 8. CDR3 length: 15 residues. CDR3 amino acids: CSATIGQGTNTEAFF. CDR3 in DNA: TGCAGTGCTACCATCGGACAGGGTACGAACACTGAAGCTTTCTTT.

This rearrangement joins TRBV29-1 to TRBJ2-1, with D perhaps being TRBD1 or TRBD2 (5 bases each). The length of the CDR3 is 11 residues. Trimming left V 7 bases short and J 6 bases short, with 10 bases between. The germline V gene encodes CDR1 SQVTM and CDR2 ANQGSEA. CDR3 nucleotides: TGCAGCGGGGGACCGGCCAATGAGCAGTTCTTC. Translated: CSGGPANEQFF.

This clonotype was recorded many times. The chain employs TRBV4-1 and TRBJ1-1; 8 bases agree with TRBD1. The CDR3 is 15 amino acids. Germline lookup yields CDR1 MGHRA and CDR2 YSYEKL. J gave up 6 bases and V 3 bases, and 9 bases lay outside the gene matches. Written as DNA, the CDR3 is TGCGCCAGCAGCCATAGGACAGGGAACTCGGCTGAAGCTTTCTTT. It yields the protein CASSHRTGNSAEAFF.

This clonotype has a count of ten or more. The chain employs TRBV20-1 and TRBJ2-1, with TRBD2 as a possible D gene (6 bases). CDR1 and CDR2 from the germline V gene are DFQATT and SNEGSKA (reference sequence). This CDR3 is 12 amino acids long. Between the trimmed V and J ends, which lost 1 base and 10 bases, there was a span of 11 bases. The CDR3 bases are TGCAGTGCTAGAGCGCAGGGAGGCGAGCAGTTCTTC. Translated, it gives CSARAQGGEQFF.

This clonotype was found a few times. The gene calls are TRBV20-1 and TRBJ2-7; D might be TRBD2 (5 bases). Germline loops: CDR1 DFQATT, CDR2 SNEGSKA (reference sequence). The CDR3 has 15 amino acids. The V end lost 2 bases, the J end lost 7 bases, and 21 bases lay between the germline ends. CDR3 coding DNA: TGCAGTGCTAGACCCCTCGAGGGAAGGAGGAAAGAGCAGTACTTC. It is translated as CSARPLEGRRKEQYF.

The sample holds many counts of this clonotype. V usage is TRBV5-1 and J usage is TRBJ1-3; no definite D call. In germline, CDR1 is SGHRS, CDR2 YFSETQ. The V end was cut by 2 bases, the J end by 0 bases, with 9 bases between. CDR3 length: 15 amino acids. The CDR3 coding sequence is TGCGCCAGCAGCTTAAATTCAAACTCTGGAAACACCATATATTTT. It translates to CASSLNSNSGNTIYF. The full variable domain, its missing parts supplied by reference TRBV5-1 and TRBJ1-3, is KAGVTQTPRYLIKTRGQQVTLSCSPISGHRSVSWYQQTPGQGLQFLFEYFSETQRNKGNFPGRFSGRQFSNSRSEMNVSTLELGDSALYLCASSLNSNSGNTIYFGEGSWLTVV.

This clonotype occurred many times. This chain links TRBV12-3 or TRBV12-4 with TRBJ1-5, with no clear D. The CDR3 is made up of 15 amino acids. Between the trimmed V and J ends, which lost 2 bases and 1 base, there was a span of 9 bases. CDR3 sequence: CASSLQDLSNQPQHF. CDR3 bases: TGTGCCAGCAGTTTACAGGACCTGAGCAATCAGCCCCAGCATTTT.

This clonotype was observed at least ten times. The gene calls are TRBV4-1 and TRBJ1-2; TRBD1 might be the D (5 bases). Looked up from germline, CDR1 is MGHRA and CDR2 is YSYEKL. The CDR3 runs to 18 residues. V gave up 1 base and J gave up 6 bases, with 24 bases separating them. The CDR3 spells CASSQVAYPLGQGHGYTF. The CDR3 DNA follows: TGCGCCAGCAGCCAAGTCGCGTACCCCCTAGGCCAGGGCCATGGCTACACCTTC.

This clonotype was seen more than once but under ten times. One junction end does not reproduce the germline sequence, and a read error may be involved. The chain employs TRBV6-5 and TRBJ1-5, with D perhaps TRBD1 (5 bases). Germline assignment: CDR1 MNHEY and CDR2 SVGAGI. This CDR3 has 14 residues. CDR3 bases: TGTGCCAGCAGTTACGACAGCTACAATCAGCCCCAGAATTTT. As protein: CASSYDSYNQPQNF.

In this sample, this clonotype turned up many times. The V and J genes are TRBV5-1 and TRBJ2-7, with 10 bases fitting TRBD1. The CDR3 has 16 residues. V lost 4 bases and J lost 2; bases outside the gene matches: 9. Germline CDR1 SGHRS, CDR2 YFSETQ. The CDR3 reads CASSLDPGQGAYEQYF. The DNA for the CDR3 is TGCGCCAGCAGCCTGGATCCCGGACAGGGGGCCTACGAGCAGTACTTC. The full variable domain, rest sourced from reference TRBV5-1 and TRBJ2-7, is KAGVTQTPRYLIKTRGQQVTLSCSPISGHRSVSWYQQTPGQGLQFLFEYFSETQRNKGNFPGRFSGRQFSNSRSEMNVSTLELGDSALYLCASSLDPGQGAYEQYFGPGTRLTVT.